These T cell receptor beta chains were read from a single sample in a study of control samples from healthy donors and cancer patients. TCRdb keeps only in-frame clones here, not all; method: immunoSEQ multiplex PCR. The table lists about 93,000 clones, approximately 90% of them singletons. Sequencing was performed on blood. These receptors were obtained from a woman in her 70s in good health. Each CDR3 is given with its conserved first and last residue. A D gene is named only where the DNA matches it firmly. Not every row has a clone size; where given, it reads once, few, many or a size class.

CDR3 protein,CDR3 DNA,D gene,clone size,V gene,J gene
CASSVQGLGAFF,TGTGCCAGCAGCGTACAGGGTCTGGGTGCTTTCTTT,NA,NA,TRBV7-2,TRBJ1-1
CASSPLGEANYGYTF,TGTGCCAGCAGCCCTCTTGGAGAGGCTAACTATGGCTACACCTTC,NA,NA,TRBV7-9,TRBJ1-2
CASSVTANYGYTF,TGTGCCAGCAGTGTCACAGCTAACTATGGCTACACCTTC,NA,NA,TRBV27,TRBJ1-2
CASSPLQGGHGELFF,TGTGCCAGCAGCCCCCTCCAGGGAGGGCACGGGGAGCTGTTTTTT,TRBD2,NA,TRBV5-5,TRBJ2-2
CASTGTVSSTDTQYF,TGCGCCAGCACAGGGACTGTCAGTAGCACAGATACGCAGTATTTT,NA,NA,TRBV4-3,TRBJ2-3
CASSLAFVAGNTIYF,TGCGCCAGCAGCTTGGCGTTCGTAGCTGGAAACACCATATATTTT,NA,few,TRBV5-1,TRBJ1-3
CASSVQSTTGELFF,TGTGCCAGCAGCGTACAGAGTACCACCGGGGAGCTGTTTTTT,NA,NA,TRBV9,TRBJ2-2
CASSEKGAGHEKLFF,TGTGCCAGCAGTGAAAAAGGGGCAGGGCACGAAAAACTGTTTTTT,NA,NA,TRBV2,TRBJ1-4
CASSGIGTSFNEQFF,TGCGCCAGCAGTGGTATAGGGACTAGCTTCAATGAGCAGTTCTTC,TRBD2,NA,TRBV10-1,TRBJ2-1
CASSVELTGELFF,TGTGCCAGCAGCGTAGAACTCACCGGGGAGCTGTTTTTT,NA,NA,TRBV9,TRBJ2-2
CASSLDQGNTEAFF,TGTGCCAGCTCCTTGGACCAAGGGAACACTGAAGCTTTCTTT,NA,NA,TRBV18,TRBJ1-1
CASSQSGETGELFF,TGTGCCAGCAGTCAATCAGGGGAAACCGGGGAGCTGTTTTTT,NA,NA,TRBV3-1/TRBV3-2,TRBJ2-2
CASGLAGASNQPQHF,TGTGCCAGCGGGTTGGCAGGGGCCAGCAATCAGCCCCAGCATTTT,NA,NA,TRBV6-5,TRBJ1-5
CASSSIGYGRGPNTDTQYF,TGTGCCAGCAGTTCCATAGGTTATGGGAGGGGGCCGAACACAGATACGCAGTATTTT,NA,NA,TRBV27,TRBJ2-3
CASRRDRAGNTIYF,TGTGCCAGCAGACGGGACAGGGCTGGAAACACCATATATTTT,TRBD1,NA,TRBV27,TRBJ1-3
CASSSGLAGSEQYF,TGTGCCAGCTCCTCGGGACTAGCGGGATCCGAGCAGTACTTC,TRBD2,NA,TRBV18,TRBJ2-7
CASSLGTGRGRARTTEAFF,TGTGCCAGCAGCTTAGGAACAGGCAGGGGGCGCGCGAGGACGACTGAAGCTTTCTTT,TRBD1,NA,TRBV7-2,TRBJ1-1
CASSLDGSSGNTIYF,TGCGCCAGCAGCTTGGATGGGAGCTCTGGAAACACCATATATTTT,NA,NA,TRBV5-1,TRBJ1-3
CASKSGAGALHGELFF,TGTGCCAGCAAATCGGGAGCGGGGGCCCTCCACGGGGAGCTGTTTTTT,TRBD2,NA,TRBV3-1/TRBV3-2,TRBJ2-2
CASSPSGPNSPLHF,TGTGCCAGCAGCCCAAGCGGACCCAATTCACCCCTCCACTTT,NA,NA,TRBV9,TRBJ1-6
CASSLQGLAGANVLTF,TGTGCCAGCAGTTTACAGGGACTTGCTGGGGCCAACGTCCTGACTTTC,NA,NA,TRBV28,TRBJ2-6
CASSITGGPSYEQYF,TGTGCCAGCAGCATCACAGGGGGCCCCTCCTACGAGCAGTACTTC,TRBD1,NA,TRBV5-8,TRBJ2-7
CASRGTGGNYGYTF,TGTGCCAGTAGAGGGACAGGGGGCAACTATGGCTACACCTTC,TRBD1,NA,TRBV19,TRBJ1-2
CASSKSARQGASYEQYF,TGTGCCAGCAGCAAATCGGCACGACAGGGGGCGTCCTACGAGCAGTACTTC,NA,NA,TRBV21-1,TRBJ2-7
CASSPGDGKETQYF,TGTGCCAGCAGTCCCGGCGACGGAAAAGAGACCCAGTACTTC,NA,NA,TRBV6-5,TRBJ2-5
CASSPPRDRGRDYYGYTF,TGTGCCAGCTCACCACCCCGGGACAGGGGGCGAGATTACTATGGCTACACCTTC,TRBD1,NA,TRBV18,TRBJ1-2
CASSETGVSTEAFF,TGCGCCAGCAGTGAGACGGGGGTATCGACTGAAGCTTTCTTT,NA,NA,TRBV10-1,TRBJ1-1
CASSQDRNTEAFF,TGTGCCAGCAGCCAAGACAGAAACACTGAAGCTTTCTTT,NA,NA,TRBV4-2,TRBJ1-1
CASSFGQPQHF,TGTGCCAGCAGTTTTGGTCAGCCCCAGCATTTT,NA,NA,TRBV28,TRBJ1-5
CASSQRDRGSLGYGYTF,TGTGCCAGCAGTCAACGGGACAGGGGGTCTTTAGGCTATGGCTACACCTTC,TRBD1,NA,TRBV6-6,TRBJ1-2
CSVRPSSGNTIYF,TGCAGCGTTCGGCCTAGCTCTGGAAACACCATATATTTT,NA,few,TRBV29-1,TRBJ1-3
CASSVGPLTGGGETQYF,TGTGCCAGCAGCGTAGGCCCCTTGACAGGGGGCGGAGAGACCCAGTACTTC,TRBD1,NA,TRBV9,TRBJ2-5
CATQDRGGNQPQHF,TGTGCCACCCAGGACAGGGGAGGCAATCAGCCCCAGCATTTT,TRBD1,few,TRBV6-6,TRBJ1-5
CASSPTGAGNTIYF,TGTGCCAGCAGCCCTACAGGGGCAGGAAACACCATATATTTT,TRBD1,NA,TRBV7-3,TRBJ1-3
CAISEPLTGGYNEQFF,TGTGCCATCAGTGAACCGTTAACGGGGGGCTACAATGAGCAGTTCTTC,TRBD2,NA,TRBV10-3,TRBJ2-1
CASSELVAFNSPLHF,TGTGCCAGCAGTGAACTTGTCGCCTTTAATTCACCCCTCCACTTT,NA,NA,TRBV2,TRBJ1-6
CASSHDRGRSDTQYF,TGTGCCAGCAGCCACGACAGGGGGCGCTCAGATACGCAGTATTTT,TRBD1,NA,TRBV7-2,TRBJ2-3
CAISENRGTLFF,TGTGCCATCAGTGAGAACAGGGGAACGCTGTTTTTT,TRBD1,once,TRBV10-3,TRBJ1-4
CASRPTGAGKNIQYF,TGTGCCAGCAGGCCAACAGGGGCGGGCAAAAACATTCAGTACTTC,TRBD1,NA,TRBV11-2,TRBJ2-4
CASSGTVNTGELFF,TGCGCCAGCAGTGGGACGGTGAACACCGGGGAGCTGTTTTTT,NA,NA,TRBV5-1,TRBJ2-2
CASSEGDTPQHF,TGTGCCAGTAGTGAGGGGGACACCCCCCAGCATTTT,NA,NA,TRBV19,TRBJ1-5
CASSPVSGPGNFEAFF,TGTGCCAGCTCACCAGTAAGCGGGCCAGGAAATTTTGAAGCTTTCTTT,NA,NA,TRBV18,TRBJ1-1
CASSYRTANYGYTF,TGTGCCAGCAGTTACCGGACGGCTAACTATGGCTACACCTTC,NA,NA,TRBV6-5,TRBJ1-2
CASSLGETGLGAEAFF,TGTGCCAGCAGCTTAGGAGAAACAGGGTTAGGCGCTGAAGCTTTCTTT,NA,once,TRBV7-9,TRBJ1-1
CASSLQPLTNTGELFF,TGTGCCAGCAGCTTACAACCCCTTACGAACACCGGGGAGCTGTTTTTT,NA,NA,TRBV7-2,TRBJ2-2
CASSQDVTGANVLTF,TGCGCCAGCAGCCAAGATGTCACTGGGGCCAACGTCCTGACTTTC,NA,NA,TRBV4-3,TRBJ2-6